The clone carrying this TCR beta chain has a single count. The CDR3 is made up of 15 amino acids. The V and J ends lost 6 bases and 5 bases, in that order; junction bases with no gene match: 6. Germline CDR1 is MNHEY and CDR2 is SVGAGI. Cohorts were determined from participant-reported clinical history. This entry comes from a study of blood T cell repertoires in COVID-19. Study in general: The recovered donors of Cohort 3 showed two negative PCRs, clearance, or symptom resolution. From T cells, B-cell-depleted T cells, or PBMCs came the material, which was cDNA or gDNA.

Authors' processing steps: The authors estimated nucleated cell counts from reference gene primer amplification. The data were produced by immunoSEQ multiplex PCR, yet TCRdb's version contains in-frame clones alone and is incomplete. V, J and clone size derive from that table, while D and trimming were established from the DNA sequence. The data show around 360,000 clones, with around 87% seen just once and 1.5% to 2.5% held by the top ten. The sequence came from a man aged 40-55 years in a cohort exposed to, infected with or recovered from COVID-19 (not recorded which). The chain is built from TRBV6-5 and TRBJ1-6; 8 nucleotides align to TRBD1. Sequencing used PBMCs or T cells enriched from blood (not recorded which). The CDR3 region is CASSPTGGDNSPLHF. DNA of the CDR3: TGTGCCAGCAGCCCAACAGGGGGAGATAATTCACCCCTCCACTTT.